This T cell receptor beta chain is from a study of T cell repertoires in cytomegalovirus infection. The overall study: CMV epitopes that were recently identified and HLA-C-restricted were used alongside well-studied HLA-B-restricted ones. An indication of both CMV infection and matching HLA type came from public TCR beta signatures.

Per germline, CDR1 MNHEY and CDR2 SMNVEV (reference sequence). Trimming shortened V by 3 bases and J by 4 bases, and 16 bases separated the two germline ends. This CDR3 comprises 15 residues. Study-wide results and limits: Summed public TCR beta family frequency identified CMV carriers bearing the relevant HLA.

TCRdb analysed the reads with MiXCR anew, one entry per CDR3 protein. The data show some 940,000 distinct CDR3 sequences, with around 29% seen just once and 11% to 15% held by the top ten. This clonotype has only a few counts. The target antigen is unknown. J is TRBJ2-7 and V is TRBV27; D is perhaps TRBD2 (5 bases). Here the sequenced sample was cultured CD8+ T cells from PBMCs, taken from culture after CMV antigen stimulation. This receptor was obtained from a human donor in good health (CMV status not recorded). Some clones in this sample may be carry-over from other donors' samples. The CDR3 DNA reads as TGTGCCAGCAGTTTGTCTAGCCCGACGTCATACGAGCAGTACTTC. Amino acids: CASSLSSPTSYEQYF.